This T cell receptor beta chain was identified during a study of blood T cell repertoires in COVID-19. Looking at the study overall: T cells, B-cell-depleted T cells, or PBMCs supplied cDNA or gDNA.

Trimming removed 6 bases from V and 2 bases from J, with 11 bases in between. The CDR3 spans 15 residues. In germline, CDR1 is MNHNY, CDR2 SVGAGI (reference sequence). Method: immunoSEQ multiplex PCR; TCRdb's copy keeps in-frame clones and lacks some. The sample lists around 100,000 clones; over 80% were seen once. The chain combines TRBV6-6 with TRBJ2-6; unclear D gene. The TCR sequence derives from a woman in her 70s with acute or convalescent COVID-19. Sample: peripheral blood. CDR3 coding DNA: TGTGCCAGCAGACAAAACCTAGCTGGGGCCAACGTCCTGACTTTC. Translation gives CASRQNLAGANVLTF.